The T cell receptor (beta chain) under discussion was sequenced for a study of blood T cell repertoires in COVID-19. Study-wide background: Acute and convalescent COVID-19 samples came from the United States, Italy and Spain. PBMCs, B-cell-depleted T cells, or T cells were the source of the cDNA or gDNA that made up the material.

V was pared by 2 bases and J by 1 base, with 6 bases between. The CDR3 spans 15 residues. Germline CDR1 and CDR2: SGHAT and FQDESV (reference sequence). In the authors' workflow: Amplification from reference gene primers served as the basis for estimated nucleated cell counts. Profiled with immunoSEQ multiplex PCR; TCRdb holds only in-frame clones, not every one. D and trimming were read from the DNA, whereas the V and J calls and clone size are those reported in that table. The table includes approximately 290,000 clones, about 80% detected once. A Seattle source enrolled patients during active infection and followed them longitudinally.

This receptor was obtained from a person aged 65 to 85 with COVID-19, enrolled during active disease. Sequenced sample: peripheral blood. The rearrangement links TRBV11-1 to TRBJ2-6; D is unresolved. The chain's CDR3 is CASSLRRSGANVLTF. CDR3 nucleotide sequence: TGTGCCAGCAGCTTACGCAGGTCTGGGGCCAACGTCCTGACTTTC.